The clone carrying this T cell receptor (beta chain) has ten or more counts. Its specificity is not known. The CDR3 consists of 14 residues. CDR1 and CDR2 from the germline V gene are MDHEN and SYDVKM. Trimming took 2 bases from V and 4 from J, leaving 12 bases between them. The source of the sample is a study of T cells in Graves' hyperthyroidism and ophthalmopathy. Study results and limitations: Blood also contained most expanded thyroid clonotypes above 0.001.

TCR beta CDR3 regions were amplified from RNA transcripts. Initially, a first-round RT-PCR of the TCR CDR3 employed the HTBI primer set. TCRdb used MiXCR to reprocess the multiplex PCR reads, holding one entry per CDR3 protein. The sample has about 290,000 distinct CDR3 sequences; about an eighth are singletons. J is TRBJ2-7 and V is TRBV28; D possibly corresponds to TRBD2 (5 bases). Material for sequencing was blood. This receptor was obtained from a woman aged 30 to 39 with Graves' hyperthyroidism that later progressed to Graves' ophthalmopathy. The CDR3 loop is CASSLVVRGYEQYF. CDR3 in DNA: TGTGCCAGCAGTTTAGTTGTCCGGGGTTACGAGCAGTACTTC.